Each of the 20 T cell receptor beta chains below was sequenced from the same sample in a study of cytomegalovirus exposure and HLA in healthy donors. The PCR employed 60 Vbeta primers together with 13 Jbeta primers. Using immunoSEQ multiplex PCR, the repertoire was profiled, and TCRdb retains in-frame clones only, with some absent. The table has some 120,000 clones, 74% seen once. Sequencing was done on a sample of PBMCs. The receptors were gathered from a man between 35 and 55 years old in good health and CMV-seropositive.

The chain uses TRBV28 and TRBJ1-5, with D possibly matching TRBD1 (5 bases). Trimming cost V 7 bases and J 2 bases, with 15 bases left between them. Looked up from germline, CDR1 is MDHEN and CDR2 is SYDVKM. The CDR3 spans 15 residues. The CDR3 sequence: CASILGGSGNQPQHF. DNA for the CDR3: TGTGCCAGCATCCTGGGGGGGTCTGGCAATCAGCCCCAGCATTTT.

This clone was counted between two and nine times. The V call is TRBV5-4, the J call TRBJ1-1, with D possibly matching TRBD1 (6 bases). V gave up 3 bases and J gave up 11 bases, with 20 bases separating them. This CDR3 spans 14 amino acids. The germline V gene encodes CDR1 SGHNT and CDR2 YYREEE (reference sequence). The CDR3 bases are TGTGCCAGCAGCTACCGGACAGAGCCGCGGTCGGCTTTCTTT. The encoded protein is CASSYRTEPRSAFF.

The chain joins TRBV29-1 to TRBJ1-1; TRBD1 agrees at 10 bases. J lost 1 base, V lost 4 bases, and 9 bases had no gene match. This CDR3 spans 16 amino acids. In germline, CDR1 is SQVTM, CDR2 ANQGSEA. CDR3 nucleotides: TGCAGCGTTGGGATTCCGGGACAGGGGTCGAACACTGAAGCTTTCTTT. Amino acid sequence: CSVGIPGQGSNTEAFF.

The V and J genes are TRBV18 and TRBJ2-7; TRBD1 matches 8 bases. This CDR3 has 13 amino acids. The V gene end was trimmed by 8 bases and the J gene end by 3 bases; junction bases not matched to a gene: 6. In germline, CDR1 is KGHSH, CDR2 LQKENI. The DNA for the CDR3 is TGTGCCAGCCGCCCAGGGGGCAGCTACGAGCAGTACTTC. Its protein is CASRPGGSYEQYF.

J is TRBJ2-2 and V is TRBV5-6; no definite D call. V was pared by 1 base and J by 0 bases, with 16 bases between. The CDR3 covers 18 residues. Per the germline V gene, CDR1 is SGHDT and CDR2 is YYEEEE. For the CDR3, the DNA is TGTGCCAGCAGCTTGAGTTTCTGGTCAACTGCGAACACCGGGGAGCTGTTTTTT. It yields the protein CASSLSFWSTANTGELFF.

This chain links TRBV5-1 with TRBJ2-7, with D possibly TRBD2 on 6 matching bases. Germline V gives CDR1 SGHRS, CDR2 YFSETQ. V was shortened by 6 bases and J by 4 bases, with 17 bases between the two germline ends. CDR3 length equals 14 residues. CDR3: CASTRDSIQYEQYF. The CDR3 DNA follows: TGCGCCAGCACTCGGGACTCCATCCAATACGAGCAGTACTTC.

The CDR3 coding sequence is TGTGTGACAGGGTCAGGCTACGAGCAGTACTTC. This sequence encodes CVTGSGYEQYF. The chain recombines TRBV6-5 with TRBJ2-7, with 7 bases matching TRBD1. Germline-derived CDR1 and CDR2 are MNHEY and SVGAGI. The CDR3 has 11 residues.

CDR3 amino acids: CASSSGPGTGSLAKNIQYF. CDR3 nucleotides: TGCGCCAGCAGCTCAGGTCCCGGGACAGGGAGTCTAGCCAAAAACATTCAGTACTTC. V is TRBV5-1 and J is TRBJ2-4, with 9 bases lining up with TRBD1. Germline V lookup: CDR1 SGHRS, CDR2 YFSETQ. This CDR3 has 19 residues. The J segment lost 0 bases and the V segment lost 3 bases, leaving 13 bases of the junction unmatched.

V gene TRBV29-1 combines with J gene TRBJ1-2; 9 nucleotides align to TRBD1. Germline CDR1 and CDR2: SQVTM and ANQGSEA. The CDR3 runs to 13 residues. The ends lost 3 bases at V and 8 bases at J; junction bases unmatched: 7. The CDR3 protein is CSVDQGTGRGYTF. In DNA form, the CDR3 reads TGCAGCGTTGATCAGGGGACAGGGAGAGGCTACACCTTC. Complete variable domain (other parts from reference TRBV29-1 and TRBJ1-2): SAVISQKPSRDICQRGTSLTIQCQVDSQVTMMFWYRQQPGQSLTLIATANQGSEATYESGFVIDKFPISRPNLTFSTLTVSNMSPEDSSIYLCSVDQGTGRGYTFGSGTRLTVV.

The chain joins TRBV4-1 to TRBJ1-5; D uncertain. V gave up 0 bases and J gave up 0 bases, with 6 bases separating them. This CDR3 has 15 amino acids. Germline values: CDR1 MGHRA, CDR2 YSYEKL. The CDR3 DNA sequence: TGCGCCAGCAGCCAAGATAGTGATAGCAATCAGCCCCAGCATTTT. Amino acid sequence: CASSQDSDSNQPQHF.

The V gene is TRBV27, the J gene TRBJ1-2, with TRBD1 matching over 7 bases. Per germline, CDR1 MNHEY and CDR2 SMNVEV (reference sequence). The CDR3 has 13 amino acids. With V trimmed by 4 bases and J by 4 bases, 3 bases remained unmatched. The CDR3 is CASSSGQLYGYTF. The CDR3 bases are TGTGCCAGCAGTTCGGGACAGCTCTATGGCTACACCTTC.

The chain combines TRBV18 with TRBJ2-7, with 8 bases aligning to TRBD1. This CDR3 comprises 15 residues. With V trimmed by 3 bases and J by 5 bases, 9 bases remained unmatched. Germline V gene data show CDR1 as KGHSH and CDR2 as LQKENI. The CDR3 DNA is TGTGCCAGCTCACCCTCGGCAGGGGGCTTCAACGAGCAGTACTTC. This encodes CASSPSAGGFNEQYF.

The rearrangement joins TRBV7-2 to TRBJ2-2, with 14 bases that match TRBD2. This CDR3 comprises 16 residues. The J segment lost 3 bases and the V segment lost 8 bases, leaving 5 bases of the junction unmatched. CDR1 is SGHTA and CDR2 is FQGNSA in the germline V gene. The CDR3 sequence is CASGLAGGRDTGELFF. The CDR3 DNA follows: TGTGCCAGCGGACTAGCGGGGGGTCGGGACACCGGGGAGCTGTTTTTT.

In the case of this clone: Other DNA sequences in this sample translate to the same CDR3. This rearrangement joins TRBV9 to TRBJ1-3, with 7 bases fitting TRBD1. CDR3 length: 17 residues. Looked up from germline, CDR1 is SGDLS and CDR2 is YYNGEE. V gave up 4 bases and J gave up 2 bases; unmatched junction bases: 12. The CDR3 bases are TGTGCCAGCAGCCCCGGGGTGGGGCAGGGGGCTGGAAACACCATATATTTT. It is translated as CASSPGVGQGAGNTIYF. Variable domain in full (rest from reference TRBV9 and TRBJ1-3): DSGVTQTPKHLITATGQRVTLRCSPRSGDLSVYWYQQSLDQGLQFLIQYYNGEERAKGNILERFSAQQFPDLHSELNLSSLELGDSALYFCASSPGVGQGAGNTIYFGEGSWLTVV.

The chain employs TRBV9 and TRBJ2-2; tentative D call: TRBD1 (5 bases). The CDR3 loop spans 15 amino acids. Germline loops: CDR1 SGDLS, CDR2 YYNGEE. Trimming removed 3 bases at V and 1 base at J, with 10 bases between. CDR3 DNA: TGTGCCAGCAGCGCGCAGACAGAGAACACCGGGGAGCTGTTTTTT. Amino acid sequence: CASSAQTENTGELFF.

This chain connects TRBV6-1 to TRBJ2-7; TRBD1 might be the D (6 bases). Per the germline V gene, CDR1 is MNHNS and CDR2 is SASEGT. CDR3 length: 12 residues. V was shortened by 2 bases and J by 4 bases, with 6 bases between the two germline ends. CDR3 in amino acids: CASSEQGYEQYF. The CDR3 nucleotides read TGTGCCAGCAGTGAACAGGGGTACGAGCAGTACTTC.

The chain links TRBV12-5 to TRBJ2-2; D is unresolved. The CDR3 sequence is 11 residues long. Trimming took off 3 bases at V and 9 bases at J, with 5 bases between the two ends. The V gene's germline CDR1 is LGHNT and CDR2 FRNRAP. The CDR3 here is CASGFGWELFF. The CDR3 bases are TGTGCTAGTGGTTTCGGTTGGGAGCTGTTTTTT.

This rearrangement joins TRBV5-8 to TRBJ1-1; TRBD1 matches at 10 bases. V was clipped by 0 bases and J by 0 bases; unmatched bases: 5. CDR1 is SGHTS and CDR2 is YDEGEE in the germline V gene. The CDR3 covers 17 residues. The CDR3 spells CASSLGQGAVVNTEAFF. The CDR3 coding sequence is TGTGCCAGCAGCTTGGGACAGGGGGCTGTGGTGAACACTGAAGCTTTCTTT.

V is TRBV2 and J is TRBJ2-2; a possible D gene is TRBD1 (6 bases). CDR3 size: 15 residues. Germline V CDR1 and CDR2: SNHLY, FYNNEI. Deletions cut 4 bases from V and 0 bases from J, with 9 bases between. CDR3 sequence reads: CASSGQGTNTGELFF. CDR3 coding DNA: TGTGCCAGCAGTGGGCAGGGGACGAACACCGGGGAGCTGTTTTTT.

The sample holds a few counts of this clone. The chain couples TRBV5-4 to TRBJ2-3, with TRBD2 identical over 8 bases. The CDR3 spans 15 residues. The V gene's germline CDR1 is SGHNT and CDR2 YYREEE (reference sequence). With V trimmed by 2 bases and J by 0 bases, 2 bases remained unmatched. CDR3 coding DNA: TGTGCCAGCAGCTTAGCGGGGGCTAGCACAGATACGCAGTATTTT. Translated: CASSLAGASTDTQYF. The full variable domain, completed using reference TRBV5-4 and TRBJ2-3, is ETGVTQSPTHLIKTRGQQVTLRCSSQSGHNTVSWYQQALGQGPQFIFQYYREEENGRGNFPPRFSGLQFPNYSSELNVNALELDDSALYLCASSLAGASTDTQYFGPGTRLTVL.